This T cell receptor beta chain was recorded in a study of cytomegalovirus exposure and HLA in healthy donors (dated by TCRdb to the late 2010s). In terms of the full investigation: In an earlier analysis of some 550 of the donors, 276 Gb of sequence data and some 120 million unique TCR beta sequences from about 190 million T cells were reported. A later genetic analysis used genome-wide SNP genotypes for about 65% of the 666 donors, treating that subset as a discovery cohort. Several DR-DQ haplotypes were handled as single units for association and clustering, since linkage in the cohort was strong. To predict cytomegalovirus infection status, the study brought together high-throughput TCR immunosequencing, statistical association of individual TCRs with disease status, and machine learning. An earlier analysis of 587 of the donors used high-throughput TCR beta sequencing to judge whether each TCR beta V gene segment behaved as functional or pseudogenic. All discovery cohort repertoires had been generated using a single sequencing platform. Alongside the repertoire data, information on donor age, sex, ethnicity and CMV serostatus was compiled. The study used immunosequencing to profile the T cell repertoires of hundreds of subjects and linked those repertoires to cytomegalovirus serostatus. Of the approximately 400 genotyped donors, 65% to 90% fell in the genetic ancestry cluster associated with self-reported Caucasian donors. Both class I and class II loci were covered by HLA typing, at four-digit resolution. An early release covering some 640 HLA-typed donors comprised around 300 gigabases of sequencing data and approximately 80 million unique TCR sequences. Typing coverage varied by locus: about 629-630 donors for A, B, C, DRB1 and DQB1; roughly 560 for DQA1; some 610 for DPA1; roughly 450 for DPB1. A later analysis re-examined previously published TCR beta repertoires from just over 650 donors and added high-resolution HLA genotyping to investigate patterns of TCR occurrence. Rather than drawing on any new phenotypic data, the later analysis identified candidate immune exposures from TCR beta sequences and the way those sequences occurred across donors. The study aimed to test whether signatures of past pathogen exposure could be identified by cataloging public T cell receptors. A separate validation cohort of over 95 different subjects was used in addition to the roughly 700-subject first cohort. Across under 500 genotyped donors of the cohort, an average of 235,054 unique TCR beta nucleotide sequences per donor were sequenced, and 15% to 20% of those sequences were non-productive. Here is what the overall study found, with its caveats: In a later analysis, HLA-associated TCR beta chains were found to be more clonally expanded and to have lower generation probabilities than equally common non-associated chains. The classifier was reported to diagnose cytomegalovirus status with high specificity and sensitivity in both the original and validation cohorts. The authors suggested that the approach could potentially be extended to other disease states and immunological phenotypes. In vitro tests confirmed that a few of the cytomegalovirus-associated TCR beta chains recognize cytomegalovirus antigens. A cluster of highly shared sequence variants was judged likely to be a technical artifact of the sequencing pipeline. Presence/absence analyses assumed roughly uniform sequencing depth across donors, an assumption that may not hold. In a later analysis, more than 15,000 TCR beta sequences were associated with specific HLA alleles at a false discovery rate of 0.05. A later analysis found that TCR association rates varied across HLA loci, with DRB1 alleles showing the most associated TCRs and HLA-C alleles the fewest. In a later genetic analysis, a missense DCLRE1C variant was associated with V-gene and J-gene trimming of TCR beta chains, and the association was replicated in an independent cohort. The study gave a list of over 150 TCR beta chains associated with cytomegalovirus. An earlier analysis of approximately 590 of the donors showed that most TCR beta V segments appeared in productive rearrangements either about 90% or about 30% of the time, which broadly matched IMGT annotations. Only TCR beta chains were sequenced in this cohort, and the absence of alpha or paired-chain data limited detectable features. According to a later analysis, most CMV-associated TCR beta chains appeared to be HLA-restricted, and the HLA associations seemed to be driven largely by CMV exposure. The earlier analysis of nearly 600 of the donors excluded about 16 rarely observed V segments, including chromosome 9 orphons, because counts were too low. A further reported finding was that TCR beta sequences accurately predicted the HLA-A and HLA-B alleles for most subjects in the first cohort. Because the 87-base-pair reads could not distinguish some IMGT-functional V segments, including TRBV6-2 and TRBV6-3, those segments were excluded. Most TCR sequences were seen in very few donors, while some public TCRs were found in many individuals. Several of the top co-occurrence clusters appeared to be linked to parvovirus B19, influenza, CMV and Epstein-Barr virus, according to a later analysis. When HLA alleles, especially DR and DQ, strongly co-occurred, TCR associations were difficult to assign to individual alleles. Linkage disequilibrium might explain the correlated functional status among segregating V segments, but an unknown experimental factor could not be ruled out. According to a later genetic analysis, donors in an Asian-associated ancestry cluster had fewer N-insertions in productive TCRs than the approximately 650-donor mean. CMV serostatus was the only immune exposure information available for the cohort. Because HLA typing was unavailable for some donors at each locus, only the typed subset was used in association tests.

Comment on this clone: Its binding antigen is unknown. The record has no base qualities; no much larger clone is one base away.

The cohort comprised hundreds of healthy bone marrow donors. Cohort members were all nominally healthy when sampled, although unrecorded immune exposures were likely present. The donor was CMV seropositive and belonged to the group of about 290 seropositive cohort members. Each donor provided a peripheral blood sample, and peripheral blood mononuclear cells were used for TCR beta sequencing. Genomic DNA extraction from the blood cell samples was performed with the Qiagen DNeasy Blood Extraction Kit. From the germline V gene, CDR1 is MNHNS and CDR2 is SASEGT. Including the terminal cysteine and phenylalanine, the CDR3 comprises 12 residues. The entry retains the CDR3 DNA only, 36 bases that are in frame from base 1. The germline V end is reduced by 7 bases and the J end by 10 bases; junction bases left unmatched: 3. The library was prepared using the immunoSEQ multiplex PCR assay. The multiplex PCR relied on a mix of 60 forward primers for TCR Vbeta segments and 13 reverse primers for TCR Jbeta segments. A multiplex PCR assay on genomic DNA amplified the CDR3 region of rearranged TCR beta genes. On the Illumina HiSeq System, the amplified TCR beta libraries were sequenced as 87-base-pair reads. The original methods were these. In a later analysis, roughly 80 million unique TCR beta chains were counted across the 500 to 700 repertoires, and around 10 million of these chains were shared by at least two donors. Raw reads were error-corrected and collapsed into unique sequences with a nearest-neighbor algorithm that merged closely related sequences to remove PCR and sequencing errors. CDR3 sequences were aligned to IMGT reference sequences to assign V, D and J gene segments. For a sequence to be retained, a match of at least six nucleotides was required to both a V gene segment and a J gene segment. Rearrangements were classified as productive when the CDR3 lacked stop codons and remained in frame with V and J, and all other rearrangements were classified as non-productive. Following IMGT convention, CDR3 was defined as the stretch from the second conserved V-encoded cysteine up to the conserved J-encoded phenylalanine. The earlier analysis of fewer than 700 of the donors excluded sequences that lacked an unambiguous match to a single V gene segment. In an earlier analysis of around 600 of the donors, V segments were called functional above 56.7% productive rearrangements and were called segregating when the between-donor standard deviation exceeded 5%. A statistical classification framework was developed to diagnose cytomegalovirus status using the catalog of TCR beta chain sequences. In a later analysis, V and J genes were assigned by comparing TCR nucleotide sequences against IMGT/GENE-DB human TR gene sequences. In a later analysis, CDR3 sequences and most-parsimonious VDJ recombination scenarios were assigned using the TCRdist pipeline. In a later analysis, each TCR beta chain was defined by its CDR3 amino acid sequence together with its V-gene family, and reads lacking a unique V-gene family were excluded. As a way to deal with suspected cross-contamination and a sequencing artifact, a later analysis dropped more than 500 nucleotide sequences that were highly shared and had low generation probability. A later analysis calculated a clonal expansion index for each public chain from normalized within-repertoire ranks of inferred template counts. In a later analysis, generation probabilities were computed with a VDJ recombination model fitted to out-of-frame rearrangements, and the resulting probabilities were checked against IGoR. In a later analysis, hypergeometric tests were used to score TCR-TCR, TCR-HLA and TCR-CMV co-occurrence, with a repertoire-size bias correction applied to TCR pairs. In a later analysis, false discovery rates were estimated by permuting HLA or CMV assignments 20 times. A later analysis grouped co-occurring TCRs with DBSCAN, adding TCRdist sequence similarity when clustering within HLA-allele-positive subsets. Repertoires with fewer than 30,000 or more than 120,000 public chains, plus five repertoires with anomalous nucleotide sharing, were excluded from co-occurrence clustering. TCRdb stores this immuneACCESS table with in-frame sequences only. Part of the clones is absent; in the studies checked, under half of the shortfall reflects unresolved V genes, and no reason is known for the rest. V, J and clone size are taken as reported in that table, and D and trimming were inferred from the DNA itself. The sample table lists fewer than 150,000 clones, about four fifths of them with a count of one. Roughly 5.6% of the sample is taken by the ten largest.

The sample consisted of PBMCs. This TCR was recovered from a woman aged 40 to 50 in good health and CMV-seropositive. Recombination joined TRBV6-1 with TRBJ2-1, with 11 bases aligning to TRBD2. The DNA is as follows: TGTGCCAGCACTCTAGCGGGAGGCGAGCAGTTCTTC. This is translated as CASTLAGGEQFF.